A single sample is the source of the 28 T cell receptor beta chains below, sequenced in a study of cytomegalovirus exposure and HLA in healthy donors. PCR involved 60 Vbeta and 13 Jbeta primers. The data were produced by immunoSEQ multiplex PCR, yet TCRdb's version contains in-frame clones alone and is incomplete. This sample has 65,000 to 80,000 clones; nearly 80% occur once, and the top ten carry 7.5% to 10%. The sequenced material came from PBMCs. Every receptor here comes from a woman between 40 and 55 years old in good health and CMV-seropositive.

CDR3: CASSQLSAGSGYEQYF. As DNA, the CDR3 is TGTGCCAGCAGCCAACTTTCCGCAGGGTCAGGCTACGAGCAGTACTTC. This chain connects TRBV14 to TRBJ2-7, with D possibly TRBD1 on 5 matching bases. The germline gives CDR1 SGHDN, CDR2 FVKESK. The CDR3 contains 16 residues. The germline V and J ends were trimmed by 2 bases and 3 bases, with 17 bases remaining between them.

The chain combines TRBV2 with TRBJ1-3; D gene uncertain. Germline V gene lookup returns CDR1 SNHLY and CDR2 FYNNEI. The V end lost 3 bases, the J end lost 0 bases, and 9 bases lay between the germline ends. The CDR3 extends over 15 amino acids. CDR3 protein: CASSDDTASGNTIYF. The CDR3 DNA reads as TGTGCCAGCAGTGATGACACTGCCTCTGGAAACACCATATATTTT.

This clone was picked up one time. The rearrangement uses TRBV28 and TRBJ2-2; D is unclear. CDR1 MDHEN and CDR2 SYDVKM come from the germline V gene. CDR3 size: 13 residues. V lost 7 bases, J lost 6 bases, and 12 bases lay in between. As DNA, the CDR3 is TGTGCCAGCAAACGTCAGGCGTCCGGGGAGCTGTTTTTT. Amino acids: CASKRQASGELFF.

The gene calls are TRBV5-1 and TRBJ2-2; perhaps TRBD2 as D (6 bases). Between the trimmed V and J ends, which lost 5 bases and 7 bases, there was a span of 18 bases. The CDR3 spans 15 residues. From germline, CDR1 is SGHRS and CDR2 YFSETQ. CDR3 nucleotides: TGCGCCAGCAGGCCCGTCGGAGGGGCGGGCGGGGAGCTGTTTTTT. Protein sequence: CASRPVGGAGGELFF.

The chain has TRBV30 and TRBJ1-2; tentative D call: TRBD1 (5 bases). V lost 8 bases, J lost 3 bases, and 16 bases lay in between. Germline CDR1 GTSNPN, CDR2 SVGIG (reference sequence). This CDR3 has 13 residues. The CDR3 loop reads CAREAEGDYGYTF. The CDR3 DNA follows: TGTGCCCGGGAGGCGGAAGGGGACTATGGCTACACCTTC. Combining the CDR3 with reference TRBV30 and TRBJ1-2 gives the whole variable domain SQTIHQWPATLVQPVGSPLSLECTVEGTSNPNLYWYRQAAGRGLQLLFYSVGIGQISSEVPQNLSASRPQDRQFILSSKKLLLSDSGFYLCAREAEGDYGYTFGSGTRLTVV.

The gene calls are TRBV7-2 and TRBJ1-5, with TRBD1 identical over 9 bases. V lost 5 bases and J lost 7; bases outside the gene matches: 3. Germline V gene sequence: CDR1 SGHTA, CDR2 FQGNSA. There are 13 residues in the CDR3. Written as DNA, the CDR3 is TGTGCCAGCAGCGGGACAGGGTTCCAGCCCCAGCATTTT. This encodes CASSGTGFQPQHF.

The chain recombines TRBV19 with TRBJ1-2, with 8 bases aligning to TRBD1. Per the germline V gene, CDR1 is LNHDA and CDR2 is SQIVND (reference sequence). Trimming removed 7 bases from V and 6 bases from J; junction bases left unmatched: 7. The CDR3 runs 13 residues. In DNA, the CDR3 is TGTGCCAGTACCCAGCGCAGGGGGCATGGCTACACCTTC. Encoded protein: CASTQRRGHGYTF. Variable domain in full (rest from reference TRBV19 and TRBJ1-2): DGGITQSPKYLFRKEGQNVTLSCEQNLNHDAMYWYRQDPGQGLRLIYYSQIVNDFQKGDIAEGYSVSREKKESFPLTVTSAQKNPTAFYLCASTQRRGHGYTFGSGTRLTVV.

This sequence joins TRBV28 and TRBJ2-6; D remains ambiguous. The CDR3 spans 16 residues. The V and J ends lost 2 bases and 0 bases respectively, with 8 bases between them. CDR1 is MDHEN and CDR2 is SYDVKM in the germline V gene. The CDR3 bases are TGTGCCAGCAGTTTAAGCCGACTCTCTGGGGCCAACGTCCTGACTTTC. It specifies CASSLSRLSGANVLTF.

V gene TRBV28 combines with J gene TRBJ1-1; 8 nucleotides agree with TRBD1. After removal of 10 bases from V and 5 bases from J, the junction contained 9 bases not matched to a gene. CDR1 is MDHEN, CDR2 SYDVKM, per germline. The CDR3 has 13 residues. The CDR3 loop is CANPGQGRTEAFF. DNA of the CDR3: TGTGCCAACCCTGGACAGGGTCGGACTGAAGCTTTCTTT.

DNA for the CDR3: TGTGCCATACCACTCCTGGGGGGCTCTGGAAACACCATATATTTT. Residues: CAIPLLGGSGNTIYF. The chain recombines TRBV7-9 with TRBJ1-3, with TRBD1 as a possible D gene (5 bases). Trimming left V 10 bases short and J 0 bases short, with 16 bases between. Germline V gene lookup returns CDR1 SEHNR and CDR2 FQNEAQ (reference sequence). CDR3 length: 15 residues.

The chain combines TRBV7-6 with TRBJ1-5; 8 bases agree with TRBD1. V shed 5 bases and J 0 bases; nucleotides not matched to a gene: 3. Per the germline V gene, CDR1 is SGHVS and CDR2 is FNYEAQ. CDR3 length: 15 residues. For the CDR3, the DNA is TGTGCCAGCAGCCGGACAGGGCTTAGCAATCAGCCCCAGCATTTT. Its translation: CASSRTGLSNQPQHF.

The V gene is TRBV4-2, the J gene TRBJ2-2, with 13 bases identical to TRBD2. V lost 0 bases and J lost 7; bases outside the gene matches: 2. The CDR3 contains 16 residues. Germline V gene data show CDR1 as LGHNA and CDR2 as YNFKEQ. The CDR3 nucleotides read TGTGCCAGCAGCCAAGAGACTAGCGGGGGGATCGGGGAGCTGTTTTTT. Protein: CASSQETSGGIGELFF.

This rearrangement joins TRBV6-1 to TRBJ1-4; D perhaps matches TRBD1 (6 bases). Germline CDR1 reads MNHNS; CDR2 reads SASEGT. The CDR3 runs to 14 residues. The germline V and J ends were trimmed by 3 bases and 5 bases, with 10 bases remaining between them. CDR3 protein: CASSDLGTNEKLFF. CDR3 sequence (DNA): TGTGCCAGCAGTGATCTCGGGACAAATGAAAAACTGTTTTTT.

The V gene is TRBV19, the J gene TRBJ2-7; the match to TRBD1 covers 7 bases. The germline gives CDR1 LNHDA, CDR2 SQIVND (reference sequence). The CDR3 is 13 residues long. V shed 10 bases and J 2 bases; nucleotides not matched to a gene: 8. CDR3 coding DNA: TGTGCCACCGCTCCGGGACAGCCCTACGAGCAGTACTTC. Encoded protein: CATAPGQPYEQYF.

The chain links TRBV7-6 to TRBJ2-2, with TRBD1 matching over 9 bases. V dropped 4 bases and J dropped 3; count of bases not matched to a gene: 9. The CDR3 spans 17 residues. Germline values: CDR1 SGHVS, CDR2 FNYEAQ. CDR3 sequence reads: CASSWQWGQGDTGELFF. The CDR3 DNA follows: TGTGCCAGCAGCTGGCAGTGGGGACAGGGAGACACCGGGGAGCTGTTTTTT.

V gene TRBV6-5 combines with J gene TRBJ1-5; D is perhaps TRBD1 (5 bases). Germline assignment: CDR1 MNHEY and CDR2 SVGAGI. The CDR3 is made up of 13 amino acids. The ends were cut back, 6 bases at V and 7 bases at J, with 13 bases in the middle. This CDR3 is CASSVRGRQPQHF. The DNA for the CDR3 is TGTGCCAGCAGCGTACGGGGGAGGCAGCCCCAGCATTTT.

The chain joins TRBV28 to TRBJ1-2; unclear D gene. Germline CDR1 reads MDHEN; CDR2 reads SYDVKM. CDR3 length: 14 residues. Trimming took 5 bases from V and 4 from J, leaving 14 bases between them. The CDR3, as DNA: TGTGCCAGCAGTCCCCAGCGGGCAGTCTATGGCTACACCTTC. This encodes CASSPQRAVYGYTF.

Worth noting for this clone: Other DNA variants within this sample encode the same CDR3. V is TRBV5-6 and J is TRBJ1-1; no firm D call. The V end was cut by 4 bases, the J end by 1 base, with 5 bases between. CDR3 length: 12 residues. The germline V gene encodes CDR1 SGHDT and CDR2 YYEEEE. As DNA, the CDR3 is TGTGCCAGCAGCAGCGGGAACACTGAAGCTTTCTTT. Its protein is CASSSGNTEAFF. Looking up the rest from reference TRBV5-6 and TRBJ1-1 gives the full variable domain: DAGVTQSPTHLIKTRGQQVTLRCSPKSGHDTVSWYQQALGQGPQFIFQYYEEEERQRGNFPDRFSGHQFPNYSSELNVNALLLGDSALYLCASSSGNTEAFFGQGTRLTVV.

A few counts support this clone. This CDR3 is CASSLGPDREQYF. The CDR3 region has the DNA TGTGCCAGCAGCTTAGGACCGGACAGGGAGCAGTACTTC. The V call is TRBV7-9, the J call TRBJ2-7; 7 bases match TRBD1. V dropped 1 base and J dropped 7; count of bases not matched to a gene: 4. Germline loops: CDR1 SEHNR, CDR2 FQNEAQ (reference sequence). This CDR3 is built from 13 residues.

The chain employs TRBV7-9 and TRBJ1-5; 7 bases fit TRBD1. The ends lost 1 base at V and 0 bases at J; junction bases unmatched: 6. CDR3 length equals 17 residues. Looked up from germline, CDR1 is SEHNR and CDR2 is FQNEAQ (reference sequence). This CDR3 reads CASSLGDRDDSNQPQHF. CDR3 nucleotides: TGTGCCAGCAGCTTAGGGGACAGAGACGATAGCAATCAGCCCCAGCATTTT.

The rearrangement uses TRBV28 and TRBJ1-1; no clear D gene. V lost 1 base to trimming and J lost 1 base, with 16 bases between them. Germline V gene lookup returns CDR1 MDHEN and CDR2 SYDVKM. This CDR3 spans 17 amino acids. Here the CDR3 reads CASSLLGRNVGNTEAFF. CDR3 in DNA: TGTGCCAGCAGTTTATTGGGCCGTAATGTTGGGAACACTGAAGCTTTCTTT.

V and J are TRBV28 and TRBJ2-3; 11 bases map to TRBD2. V shed 3 bases, J shed 7 bases, and the junction held 21 bases outside the gene matches. CDR1 is MDHEN, CDR2 SYDVKM, per germline. CDR3 length: 20 residues. The DNA for the CDR3 is TGTGCCAGCAGTTTGGCCCGAGGTCTAGCGGGGGGTAATGGCAGGAATACGCAGTATTTT. Amino acids: CASSLARGLAGGNGRNTQYF.

The V and J genes are TRBV28 and TRBJ1-6, with TRBD1 matching over 10 bases. V dropped 8 bases and J dropped 6; count of bases not matched to a gene: 4. The CDR3 contains 14 residues. The V gene's germline CDR1 is MDHEN and CDR2 SYDVKM. The CDR3 is CASRRDRGNSPLHF. The CDR3 region has the DNA TGTGCCAGCCGTAGGGACAGGGGTAATTCACCCCTCCACTTT.

This clone was observed a single time. The rearrangement uses TRBV7-9 and TRBJ2-1, with D possibly TRBD2 on 5 matching bases. This CDR3 contains 14 residues. The germline V gene has CDR1 SEHNR and CDR2 FQNEAQ (reference sequence). The V end lost 5 bases, the J end lost 5 bases, and 13 bases lay between the germline ends. In nucleotides, the CDR3 is TGTGCCAGCAGCACCGGACTGGCTAACAATGAGCAGTTCTTC. The encoded protein is CASSTGLANNEQFF.

This clone was counted once. This chain connects TRBV5-4 to TRBJ2-7; the match to TRBD2 covers 14 bases. V was pared by 3 bases and J by 2 bases, with 4 bases of the junction left unmatched. Germline loops: CDR1 SGHNT, CDR2 YYREEE (reference sequence). The CDR3 runs to 16 residues. The CDR3 region is CASSSGTSGGPYEQYF. CDR3 sequence (DNA): TGTGCCAGCAGCTCGGGGACTAGCGGGGGACCCTACGAGCAGTACTTC.

The chain has TRBV7-6 and TRBJ1-4; 9 bases line up with TRBD1. CDR1 SGHVS and CDR2 FNYEAQ come from the germline V gene. Trimming took 5 bases from V and 5 from J; bases not matched to a gene: 6. CDR3 size: 15 residues. CDR3 loop: CASSGTGTGNEKLFF. CDR3 in DNA: TGTGCCAGCAGCGGTACCGGGACAGGGAATGAAAAACTGTTTTTT.

In the case of this clone: The same CDR3 arises from other DNA sequences in this sample as well. The rearrangement uses TRBV7-9 and TRBJ1-6; 10 bases align to TRBD1. The CDR3 is made up of 15 amino acids. Germline V gene lookup returns CDR1 SEHNR and CDR2 FQNEAQ (reference sequence). The V gene end was trimmed by 5 bases and the J gene end by 5 bases; junction bases not matched to a gene: 3. The CDR3 loop reads CASSSGTGDNSPLHF. The DNA for the CDR3 is TGTGCCAGCAGCAGCGGGACAGGGGATAATTCACCCCTCCACTTT.

V gene TRBV30 combines with J gene TRBJ1-5; D is unclear. CDR3 length equals 13 residues. CDR1 GTSNPN and CDR2 SVGIG come from the germline V gene (reference sequence). The DNA for the CDR3 is TGTGCTTCCGGGGAGGGCCACAATCAGCCCCAGCATTTT. Its translation: CASGEGHNQPQHF. Full variable domain (rest looked up from reference TRBV30 and TRBJ1-5): SQTIHQWPATLVQPVGSPLSLECTVEGTSNPNLYWYRQAAGRGLQLLFYSVGIGQISSEVPQNLSASRPQDRQFILSSKKLLLSDSGFYLCASGEGHNQPQHFGDGTRLSIL.